These 21 T cell receptor beta chains originate from one sample sequenced in a study of control samples from healthy donors and cancer patients. Assay: immunoSEQ multiplex PCR; the TCRdb copy retains only in-frame clones and omits some. In the table there are 80,000 or so clones, roughly 94% of which are singletons. Sequencing used blood. All receptors derive from a middle-aged woman in good health.

The chain employs TRBV7-9 and TRBJ1-2, with 7 bases fitting TRBD1. V lost 2 bases, J lost 8 bases, and 8 bases stayed unmatched. Germline-derived CDR1 and CDR2 are SEHNR and FQNEAQ (reference sequence). The CDR3 spans 14 residues. Written as DNA, the CDR3 is TGTGCCAGCAGCTTACGAGGGGGCGCAGAAGGCTACACCTTC. Encoded protein: CASSLRGGAEGYTF.

The chain uses TRBV28 and TRBJ1-2; D is unclear. The germline V gene encodes CDR1 MDHEN and CDR2 SYDVKM. The germline V and J ends were trimmed by 4 bases and 11 bases, with 14 bases remaining between them. This CDR3 region has 12 residues. Here the CDR3 reads CASSSTTLGYTF. CDR3 in DNA: TGTGCCAGCAGTTCCACCACGTTAGGGTACACCTTC.

As concerns this clone: The sample holds other DNA sequences that translate to the same CDR3. The chain links TRBV5-6 to TRBJ2-3; D ambiguous. V was pared by 0 bases and J by 3 bases, with 5 bases between. CDR3 length: 13 amino acids. The V gene's germline CDR1 is SGHDT and CDR2 YYEEEE. CDR3 sequence (DNA): TGTGCCAGCAGCTTGGTCGGAACAGATACGCAGTATTTT. Residues: CASSLVGTDTQYF.

This chain links TRBV5-1 with TRBJ2-1; the match to TRBD2 covers 12 bases. The V segment lost 4 bases and the J segment 1 base; nucleotides outside the gene matches: 0. There are 15 residues in the CDR3. Germline V gives CDR1 SGHRS, CDR2 YFSETQ. The chain's CDR3 is CASSTSGGSYNEQFF. CDR3 DNA: TGCGCCAGCAGCACTAGCGGGGGGTCCTACAATGAGCAGTTCTTC.

This clone showed up just once. The chain employs TRBV27 and TRBJ2-1; D may be TRBD1 (6 bases). CDR3 length equals 15 residues. The germline gives CDR1 MNHEY, CDR2 SMNVEV (reference sequence). The ends were cut back, 5 bases at V and 5 bases at J, with 16 bases in the middle. This CDR3 is CASSTRTVPDNEQFF. The CDR3 coding sequence is TGTGCCAGCAGTACGAGGACAGTCCCGGACAATGAGCAGTTCTTC.

The chain joins TRBV30 to TRBJ2-5; a weak D match, TRBD2 (6 bases). V gave up 2 bases and J gave up 5 bases, with 9 bases separating them. There are 12 residues in the CDR3. Germline loops: CDR1 GTSNPN, CDR2 SVGIG (reference sequence). The CDR3 DNA reads as TGTGCCTGGAGTACAGGAGGGGAGACCCAGTACTTC. Its protein is CAWSTGGETQYF.

This chain joins TRBV9 and TRBJ2-5; 9 bases are shared with TRBD2. The CDR3 runs to 16 residues. Germline-derived CDR1 and CDR2 are SGDLS and YYNGEE. V lost 0 bases and J lost 2; bases outside the gene matches: 5. CDR3 amino acids: CASSVATAGGQETQYF. For the CDR3, the DNA is TGTGCCAGCAGCGTAGCTACGGCGGGGGGGCAAGAGACCCAGTACTTC. The entire variable domain, with the rest obtained from reference TRBV9 and TRBJ2-5, is as follows: DSGVTQTPKHLITATGQRVTLRCSPRSGDLSVYWYQQSLDQGLQFLIQYYNGEERAKGNILERFSAQQFPDLHSELNLSSLELGDSALYFCASSVATAGGQETQYFGPGTRLLVL.

This sequence joins TRBV7-9 and TRBJ1-2; 7 bases fit TRBD1. Trimming removed 2 bases from V and 4 bases from J; junction bases left unmatched: 7. This CDR3 is 15 amino acids long. The germline V gene has CDR1 SEHNR and CDR2 FQNEAQ (reference sequence). CDR3 nucleotide sequence: TGTGCCAGCAGCTTACAGGGGGTTATTCCCTATGGCTACACCTTC. Its protein product is CASSLQGVIPYGYTF.

About this clone itself: An end of the junction does not agree with germline; a read error may underlie this. The rearrangement joins TRBV28 to TRBJ1-4; the D is unclear. The CDR3 consists of 10 residues. Germline V lookup: CDR1 MDHEN, CDR2 SYDVKM. Here the CDR3 DNA reads TGTGCCACCAGTAGGGAAAAACTGTTTTTT. Translation: CATSREKLFF.

The genes are TRBV4-2 and TRBJ1-2; D unresolved. The germline gives CDR1 LGHNA, CDR2 YNFKEQ. The V end was cut by 2 bases, the J end by 10 bases, with 29 bases between. This CDR3 has 18 residues. CDR3 residues: CASSQKSYSLDSPSAYTF. For the CDR3, the DNA is TGTGCCAGCAGCCAAAAATCGTACTCACTCGATTCACCCTCCGCCTACACCTTC.

The chain combines TRBV6-5 with TRBJ2-7; D possibly corresponds to TRBD2 (5 bases). The CDR3 extends over 12 amino acids. Trimming took off 5 bases at V and 4 bases at J, with 9 bases between the two ends. The germline V gene encodes CDR1 MNHEY and CDR2 SVGAGI. The CDR3 DNA sequence: TGTGCCAGCAGTCTGGAGCGGTACGAGCAGTACTTC. It encodes CASSLERYEQYF.

V gene TRBV5-1 combines with J gene TRBJ1-2; D might be TRBD1 (6 bases). The length of the CDR3 is 14 residues. V was clipped by 3 bases and J by 6 bases, with 15 bases between them. Germline V gene data show CDR1 as SGHRS and CDR2 as YFSETQ. CDR3 region: CASSSGRGQDGYTF. The CDR3 DNA reads as TGCGCCAGCAGCTCGGGCCGGGGGCAAGATGGCTACACCTTC.

The chain employs TRBV19 and TRBJ1-1; weak D call: TRBD1 (6 bases). The V end was cut by 10 bases, the J end by 5 bases, with 23 bases between. CDR3 size: 15 residues. CDR1 and CDR2 from the germline V gene are LNHDA and SQIVND (reference sequence). In nucleotides, the CDR3 is TGTGCCACTAAGATCGGCGGGGGGGCTCGGACTGAAGCTTTCTTT. Residues: CATKIGGGARTEAFF.

This chain joins TRBV7-2 and TRBJ2-1; D unresolved. Trimming cost V 8 bases and J 4 bases, with 15 bases left between them. CDR3 length equals 14 residues. Germline CDR1 is SGHTA and CDR2 is FQGNSA. The CDR3: CASADEVTYNEQFF. In nucleotides, the CDR3 is TGTGCCAGCGCGGACGAGGTAACGTACAATGAGCAGTTCTTC.

The V call is TRBV6-2 or TRBV6-3, the J call TRBJ1-1; TRBD1 is a possible D gene (6 bases). The CDR3 loop spans 13 amino acids. V was pared by 4 bases and J by 5 bases, with 11 bases between. The germline CDR1 and CDR2 sequences are MNHEY and SVGEGT. CDR3 DNA sequence: TGTGCCAGCAGTTCCGCCCAGGGGACTGAAGCTTTCTTT. Translation gives CASSSAQGTEAFF.

J is TRBJ2-1 and V is TRBV19; 14 nucleotides line up with TRBD2. This CDR3 has 14 amino acids. With 10 bases clipped from V and 9 bases from J, the junction kept 8 bases outside the gene matches. Germline V lookup: CDR1 LNHDA, CDR2 SQIVND (reference sequence). CDR3 loop: CATQTSGRAGEQFF. Here the CDR3 DNA reads TGTGCCACCCAGACTAGCGGGAGGGCCGGTGAGCAGTTCTTC. The variable domain in full, with the rest retrieved from reference TRBV19 and TRBJ2-1, is DGGITQSPKYLFRKEGQNVTLSCEQNLNHDAMYWYRQDPGQGLRLIYYSQIVNDFQKGDIAEGYSVSREKKESFPLTVTSAQKNPTAFYLCATQTSGRAGEQFFGPGTRLTVL.

The chain carries TRBV5-1 and TRBJ1-2; D not resolved. CDR3 length: 12 amino acids. V lost 4 bases and J lost 4, with 8 bases in between. Germline lookup yields CDR1 SGHRS and CDR2 YFSETQ. CDR3 loop: CASSQDLYGYTF. CDR3 bases: TGCGCCAGCAGCCAGGACCTCTATGGCTACACCTTC.

The chain joins TRBV6-6 to TRBJ1-1; TRBD1 matches at 10 bases. This CDR3 has 14 residues. The germline gives CDR1 MNHNY, CDR2 SVGAGI (reference sequence). Unmatched junction bases numbered 9, after V lost 6 bases and J lost 8 bases. In DNA, the CDR3 is TGTGCCAGCAGCCCCGGACAGGGGGTAGTAGAAGCTTTCTTT. Protein product: CASSPGQGVVEAFF.

J is TRBJ2-1 and V is TRBV6-4; 7 positions match TRBD2. The trim removed 4 bases at V and 3 bases at J, leaving 9 bases unmatched. Germline CDR1 MRHNA, CDR2 SNTAGT. This CDR3 contains 16 residues. In nucleotides, the CDR3 is TGTGCCAGCAGTGCCAACGCGGGGGTGTACTACAATGAGCAGTTCTTC. Its protein product is CASSANAGVYYNEQFF.

The DNA of the CDR3 is TGTGCCAGCAGTTTAGGAAATCGACCTAACTATGGCTACACCTTC. This gives the protein CASSLGNRPNYGYTF. This chain joins TRBV28 and TRBJ1-2; D unclear. CDR1 is MDHEN, CDR2 SYDVKM, per germline. CDR3 length: 15 residues. The V gene lost 2 bases and the J gene lost 0 bases, with 10 bases spanning the gap.

The V gene is TRBV7-8, the J gene TRBJ1-6; 10 positions agree with TRBD1. The CDR3 length is 15 residues. Per the germline V gene, CDR1 is SGHVS and CDR2 is FQNEAQ. After removal of 4 bases from V and 10 bases from J, the junction contained 7 bases not matched to a gene. DNA for the CDR3: TGTGCCAGCAGCTCGACCGGGACAGGGGCCTCACCCCTCCACTTT. Translated: CASSSTGTGASPLHF.